Sequencing of this TCR beta chain was carried out in a study of T cells after yellow fever vaccination. General study results and limits: The secondary response peaked faster, at day 5 versus 15, but was weaker.

Germline assignment: CDR1 SGHTS and CDR2 YDEGEE. Trimming removed 0 bases from V and 3 bases from J, with 10 bases in between. The CDR3 sequence is 14 residues long. TCRdb re-called the 5' RACE reads with MiXCR, one entry per CDR3 protein. Altogether approximately 96,000 distinct CDR3 sequences are present, almost 9% being singletons, with the ten largest covering about 15%. The chain is built from TRBV5-8 and TRBJ2-7, with D perhaps assigned TRBD1 or TRBD2 (5 bases each). Sequenced here: CD8+ T cells not binding an NS4B(214-222) dextramer, sorted from PBMCs, sampled more than 13 days after the first yellow fever vaccination. The clonotype originates from a man aged 18 to 30 who received the YFV17D yellow fever vaccine. In DNA form, the CDR3 reads TGTGCCAGCAGCTTGGTGGGGGTCCGCTACGAGCAGTACTTC. Its translation is CASSLVGVRYEQYF.